The clone carrying this TCR beta chain counts as medium-sized. MiXCR, applied by TCRdb to the 5' RACE reads, yields one record per CDR3 protein. The sample shows roughly 4,400 distinct CDR3 sequences, about 28% of them seen only once. Indicated time point: blood at routine non-recurrence follow-up after resection. The data are from a study of spatial heterogeneity in lung cancer. Turning to the study itself: Follow-up PBMC samples were sequenced when available, at a median of around 2 years after resection. There were consistently more beta-chain sequences detected than alpha-chain sequences. Mean representation of each unique TCR and UMI combination in the raw reads exceeded 8.5 occurrences.

Trimming took off 2 bases at V and 1 base at J, with 6 bases between the two ends. The germline V gene has CDR1 SGHTA and CDR2 FQGNSA. The CDR3 is 14 residues long. The material sequenced was PBMCs, taken at follow-up. This TCR was recovered from a male donor with early-stage non-small cell lung cancer. The J gene is TRBJ1-5, the V gene TRBV7-2; D unresolved. CDR3 in DNA: TGTGCCAGCAGCTTATGGAGCAGCAATCAGCCCCAGCATTTT. It is translated as CASSLWSSNQPQHF.